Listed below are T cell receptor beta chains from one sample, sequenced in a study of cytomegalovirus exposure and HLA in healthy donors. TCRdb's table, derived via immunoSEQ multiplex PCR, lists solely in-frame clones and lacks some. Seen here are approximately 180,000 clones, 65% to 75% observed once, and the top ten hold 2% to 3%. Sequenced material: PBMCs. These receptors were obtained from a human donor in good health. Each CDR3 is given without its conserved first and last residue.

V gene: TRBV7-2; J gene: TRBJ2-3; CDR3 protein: ASSLAPHGGVADTQY
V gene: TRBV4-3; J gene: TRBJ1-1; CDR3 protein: ASSQDIYTEAF
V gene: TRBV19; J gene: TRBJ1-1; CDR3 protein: ASSIWGRDTEAF
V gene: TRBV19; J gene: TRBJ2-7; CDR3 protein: ASSIIQGLGEQY
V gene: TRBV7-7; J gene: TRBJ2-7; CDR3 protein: ASSLGTPGQTYEQY
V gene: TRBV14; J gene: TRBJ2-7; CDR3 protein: ASRQGGHYEQY
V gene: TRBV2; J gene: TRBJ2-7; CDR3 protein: ASSYEGIRGGEQY
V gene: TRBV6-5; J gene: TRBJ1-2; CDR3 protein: ASSYSRGRGYT
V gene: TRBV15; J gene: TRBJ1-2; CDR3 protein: ATSRDFLQGYT
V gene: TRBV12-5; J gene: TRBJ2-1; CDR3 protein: ASVREGSYNEQF
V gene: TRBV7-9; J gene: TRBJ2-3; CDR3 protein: ASSSTEAVDTQY
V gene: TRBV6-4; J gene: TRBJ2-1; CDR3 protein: ASSDSGGANEQF
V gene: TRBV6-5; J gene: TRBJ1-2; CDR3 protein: ASSYSIANYGYT
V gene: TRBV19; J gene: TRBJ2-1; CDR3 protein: ASSIRGGSYNEQF
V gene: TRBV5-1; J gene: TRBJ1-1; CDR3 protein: ASSLTGDSSNTEAF
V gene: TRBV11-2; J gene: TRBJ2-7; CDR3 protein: ASTRTSGANYEQY
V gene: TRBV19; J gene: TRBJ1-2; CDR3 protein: ASSGTGGYGYT
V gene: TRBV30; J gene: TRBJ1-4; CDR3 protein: AWSGGGNEKLF
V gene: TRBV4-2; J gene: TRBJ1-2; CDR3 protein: ASSQDLKTDYGYT
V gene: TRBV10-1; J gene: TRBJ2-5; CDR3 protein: ASSSSYGYQETQY
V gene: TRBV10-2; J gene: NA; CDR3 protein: ASSAVAYEQY
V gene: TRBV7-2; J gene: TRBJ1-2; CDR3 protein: ASSLRGQQGYT
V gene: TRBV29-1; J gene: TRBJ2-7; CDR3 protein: SVEVIRDSPYEQY
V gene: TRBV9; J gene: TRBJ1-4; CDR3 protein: ASNQGGLGEKLF
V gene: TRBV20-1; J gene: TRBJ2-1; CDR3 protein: SARGQGVQF
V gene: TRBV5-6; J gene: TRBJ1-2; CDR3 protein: ASSEAASCGYT
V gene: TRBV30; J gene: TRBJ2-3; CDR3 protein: AWRRGQGPTDTQY
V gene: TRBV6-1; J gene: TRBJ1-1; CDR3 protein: ASIGTGADTEAF
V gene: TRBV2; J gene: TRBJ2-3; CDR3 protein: ASSTGQRFEY
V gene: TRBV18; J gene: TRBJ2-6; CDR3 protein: ASSPPLSGANVLT
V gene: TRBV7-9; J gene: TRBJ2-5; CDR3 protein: ASSRGQWETQY
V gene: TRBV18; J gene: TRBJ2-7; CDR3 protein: ASSPRGGLYEQY
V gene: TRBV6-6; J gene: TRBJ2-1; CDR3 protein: ASSDRESYNEQF
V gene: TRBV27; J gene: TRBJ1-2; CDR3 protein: ASSPRGGGNYGYT
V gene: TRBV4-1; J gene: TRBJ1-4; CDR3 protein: ASSQRVALSKEKLF
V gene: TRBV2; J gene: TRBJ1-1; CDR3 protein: ASTGNLGTEAF
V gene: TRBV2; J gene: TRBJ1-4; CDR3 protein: ASSEALRRGEKLF
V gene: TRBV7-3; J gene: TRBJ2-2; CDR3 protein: ASSLTSTGELF
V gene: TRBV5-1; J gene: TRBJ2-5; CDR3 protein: ASRTSGGGETQY
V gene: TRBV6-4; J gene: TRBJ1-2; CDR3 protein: ASSAGTGCGYT
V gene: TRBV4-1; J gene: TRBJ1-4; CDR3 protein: ASSQDAQGAGEKLF
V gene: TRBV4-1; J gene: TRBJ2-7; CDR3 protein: ASSQDRWEQGGQQY
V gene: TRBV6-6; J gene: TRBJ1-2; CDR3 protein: ASSDPGQGNYGYT
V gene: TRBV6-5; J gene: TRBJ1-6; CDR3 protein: ASSRQGMGEGFH
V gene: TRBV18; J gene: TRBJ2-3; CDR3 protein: ASSLSTDTQY
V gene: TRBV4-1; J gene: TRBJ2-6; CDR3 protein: ASSQGETGVSGANVLT
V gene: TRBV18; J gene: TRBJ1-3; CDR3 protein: ASSPSVDSGNTIY
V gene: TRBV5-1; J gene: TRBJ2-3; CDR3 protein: ASSISGGLTDTQY
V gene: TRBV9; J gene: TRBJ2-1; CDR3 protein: ASSVAPTGGLDEQF
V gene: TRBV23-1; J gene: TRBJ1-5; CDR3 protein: ASSQSARKTGLSNQPQH
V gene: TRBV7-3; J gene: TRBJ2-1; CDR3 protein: ASSSTHATTYNEQF
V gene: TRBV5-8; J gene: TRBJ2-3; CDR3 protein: ASSSRAGGTDTQY
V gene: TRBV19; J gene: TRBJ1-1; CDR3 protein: ASSILDRAAPEAF
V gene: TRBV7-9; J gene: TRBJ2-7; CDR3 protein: ASSSPEVDEQY
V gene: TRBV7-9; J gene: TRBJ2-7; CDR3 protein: ASSNTDQGAYEQY